The 9 T cell receptor beta chains below were found in one sample sequenced in a study of blood T cell repertoires in COVID-19. This table comes from immunoSEQ multiplex PCR, and its TCRdb copy is limited to in-frame clones, with some not included. The repertoire has 25,000 to 35,000 clones, 60% to 80% of them found once; the top ten carry about 49%. Sequenced material: peripheral blood. The receptor source for this set is a woman in her seventies with acute or convalescent COVID-19.

J is TRBJ2-1 and V is TRBV5-1; the match to TRBD1 covers 8 bases. Germline assignment: CDR1 SGHRS and CDR2 YFSETQ. The V segment lost 5 bases and the J segment 7 bases; nucleotides outside the gene matches: 11. CDR3 length: 15 residues. Written as DNA, the CDR3 is TGCGCCAGCAGGTCGGGTCAGGGGGCTATTAATGAGCAGTTCTTC. This gives the protein CASRSGQGAINEQFF.

In DNA, the CDR3 is TGTGCCAGCAGTTCAAAGGCTAGCGGGACCTACGAGCAGTACTTC. Its translation is CASSSKASGTYEQYF. V gene TRBV27 combines with J gene TRBJ2-7; 9 nucleotides agree with TRBD2. The CDR3 is 15 residues long. Germline V gene sequence: CDR1 MNHEY, CDR2 SMNVEV (reference sequence). V dropped 4 bases and J dropped 2; count of bases not matched to a gene: 6.

This clone was seen only a few times. The chain links TRBV11-2 to TRBJ2-3; the match to TRBD2 covers 10 bases. CDR3 size: 18 residues. With V trimmed by 2 bases and J by 0 bases, 8 bases remained unmatched. Looked up from germline, CDR1 is SGHAT and CDR2 is FQNNGV. The CDR3 DNA sequence: TGTGCCAGCAGCTTAAGCCTAGCGGGAGACACTAGCACAGATACGCAGTATTTT. This encodes CASSLSLAGDTSTDTQYF. Filled out from reference TRBV11-2 and TRBJ2-3, the complete variable domain reads EAGVAQSPRYKIIEKRQSVAFWCNPISGHATLYWYQQILGQGPKLLIQFQNNGVVDDSQLPKDRFSAERLKGVDSTLKIQPAKLEDSAVYLCASSLSLAGDTSTDTQYFGPGTRLTVL.

The rearrangement joins TRBV5-1 to TRBJ2-7; 9 bases line up with TRBD1. The V segment lost 4 bases and the J segment 6 bases; nucleotides outside the gene matches: 14. The germline CDR1 and CDR2 sequences are SGHRS and YFSETQ. The CDR3 extends over 16 amino acids. The CDR3 nucleotides are TGCGCCAGCAGCCCACGTCGGGACAGGGTTCTGACCGAGCAGTACTTC. It specifies CASSPRRDRVLTEQYF.

The chain carries TRBV5-1 and TRBJ2-1; D may be TRBD1 (6 bases). V shed 4 bases and J shed 0 bases, with 17 bases lying between them. From germline, CDR1 is SGHRS and CDR2 YFSETQ. The CDR3 length is 17 residues. The CDR3, as DNA: TGCGCCAGCAGCCCAAAGGCAGGGGAGAGCTCCTACAATGAGCAGTTCTTC. Amino acids: CASSPKAGESSYNEQFF.

This clone was seen only a few times. This chain links TRBV14 with TRBJ2-7, with D possibly TRBD2 on 6 matching bases. Germline values: CDR1 SGHDN, CDR2 FVKESK. The CDR3 loop spans 17 amino acids. V was trimmed by 4 bases and J by 3 bases, leaving 22 bases between them. CDR3 DNA: TGTGCCAGCAGCCTCCTCCCGGGACTTCCCGGGGACTACGAGCAGTACTTC. It encodes CASSLLPGLPGDYEQYF.

This clone was seen just once. V and J are TRBV18 and TRBJ2-1; 8 bases agree with TRBD2. Germline-derived CDR1 and CDR2 are KGHSH and LQKENI. This CDR3 is built from 16 residues. The V segment lost 4 bases and the J segment 0 bases; nucleotides outside the gene matches: 5. The CDR3 DNA reads TGTGCCAGCTCACTTAGCGGGGCCAGCTCCTACAATGAGCAGTTCTTC. Amino acids: CASSLSGASSYNEQFF.

V gene TRBV18 combines with J gene TRBJ2-5; 12 bases are shared with TRBD2. The CDR3 is 18 residues long. Losses at the gene ends were 6 bases for V and 4 bases for J; bases not matched to a gene: 15. In germline, CDR1 is KGHSH, CDR2 LQKENI. Here the CDR3 DNA reads TGTGCCAGCTCCACGAGTCCGACTAGCGGGAGAGGGGGAGAGACCCAGTACTTC. Amino acid sequence: CASSTSPTSGRGGETQYF.

This clone was detected a few times. V gene TRBV5-4 combines with J gene TRBJ2-1, with 9 bases matching TRBD2. V trimming: 0 bases; J trimming: 3 bases; junction bases outside the gene matches: 1. Germline assignment: CDR1 SGHNT and CDR2 YYREEE (reference sequence). The CDR3 runs 15 residues. DNA of the CDR3: TGTGCCAGCAGCTTGGTAGCGGGGGTCTACAATGAGCAGTTCTTC. This translates into CASSLVAGVYNEQFF.